This T cell receptor beta chain was captured in a study of shared clonotypes between healthy human individuals. Study outcomes and limitations: Represented diversity, genetic and exposure-history alike, was limited by few donors.

Per the original methods: With immunoSEQ giving junction-only sequences and no quality scores, filtering differed. Profiled with immunoSEQ multiplex PCR; TCRdb holds only in-frame clones, not every one. Clonal size and the V and J genes are those of that table, whereas D and trimming came from the DNA. The profile shows roughly 2,300,000 clones, 85% to 95% of them singletons. This clone has only one observation. Its antigen is currently unknown. It was into CD45RA+ naive and CD45RA-negative memory subsets that the CD4+ cells were split. The ends were cut back, 1 base at V and 6 bases at J, with 16 bases in the middle. Per the germline V gene, CDR1 is LGHNA and CDR2 is YNFKEQ. This CDR3 spans 16 amino acids.

The chain combines TRBV4-2 with TRBJ2-1; possibly TRBD2 for D (6 bases). Material: naive CD4+ T cells from PBMCs. As for subset: CD45RA+ positively selected. The clonotype was recovered from a man between 18 and 35 years old in good health. Some clones in this sample may be carry-over from other donors' samples. The CDR3 is CASSQGSAGRSNEQFF. As DNA, the CDR3 is TGTGCCAGCAGCCAAGGATCGGCGGGAAGAAGCAATGAGCAGTTCTTC.